This T cell receptor (beta chain) came from a study of technical replicates of blood from a handful of donors. Trimming removed 1 base at V and 3 bases at J, with 12 bases between. Germline V lookup: CDR1 LNHDA, CDR2 SQIVND (reference sequence). The CDR3 loop spans 15 amino acids. Generated by immunoSEQ multiplex PCR, the TCRdb table keeps only in-frame clones and is missing some. This table has tens of thousands of clones, about 92% appearing once. This sequence was found in a human donor in good health. The sample comprised T cells isolated from PBMCs. This chain links TRBV19 with TRBJ1-2; D perhaps matches TRBD1 (5 bases). The CDR3 bases are TGTGCCAGTAGTATAGTGCCGGGAGGGGACTATGGCTACACCTTC. It specifies CASSIVPGGDYGYTF.